What follows are 23 T cell receptor beta chains derived from one specimen sequenced in a study of blood T cell repertoires in COVID-19. TCRdb's table, derived via immunoSEQ multiplex PCR, lists solely in-frame clones and lacks some. This table has some 270,000 clones, 75% to 90% appearing once. Sequenced sample: peripheral blood. The source of these receptors is a man aged 25 to 40 with acute or convalescent COVID-19.

This clone was seen just once. The V and J genes are TRBV28 and TRBJ1-3; no firm D call. The germline V and J ends were trimmed by 7 bases and 0 bases, with 19 bases remaining between them. There are 17 residues in the CDR3. Germline CDR1 MDHEN, CDR2 SYDVKM. The CDR3 DNA follows: TGTGCCAGCACCTCCGTCGGGGAGCAAGGCTCTGGAAACACCATATATTTT. This translates into CASTSVGEQGSGNTIYF.

The chain has TRBV5-1 and TRBJ1-4, with no clear D. Trimming left V 4 bases short and J 0 bases short, with 10 bases between. Germline CDR1 and CDR2: SGHRS and YFSETQ. CDR3 length: 15 residues. The CDR3 region has the DNA TGCGCCAGCAGCCCCGGAGGATCAACTAATGAAAAACTGTTTTTT. Translating it yields CASSPGGSTNEKLFF. The whole variable domain, remainder taken from reference TRBV5-1 and TRBJ1-4, is KAGVTQTPRYLIKTRGQQVTLSCSPISGHRSVSWYQQTPGQGLQFLFEYFSETQRNKGNFPGRFSGRQFSNSRSEMNVSTLELGDSALYLCASSPGGSTNEKLFFGSGTQLSVL.

The chain links TRBV12-3 or TRBV12-4 to TRBJ2-7; 8 bases are shared with TRBD1. The CDR3 length is 13 residues. V lost 7 bases to trimming and J lost 3 bases; unmatched junction nucleotides: 5. The CDR3 bases are TGTGCCAGCAAGGGGACAGGCGTCTACGAGCAGTACTTC. Its translation: CASKGTGVYEQYF.

This chain connects TRBV29-1 to TRBJ1-1; D not resolved. CDR1 and CDR2 (germline): SQVTM, ANQGSEA. The CDR3 runs 12 residues. The V end lost 6 bases, the J end lost 1 base, and 9 bases lay between the germline ends. The CDR3 region is CSVITANTEAFF. DNA of the CDR3: TGCAGCGTCATTACAGCGAACACTGAAGCTTTCTTT. The full variable domain, rest sourced from reference TRBV29-1 and TRBJ1-1, is SAVISQKPSRDICQRGTSLTIQCQVDSQVTMMFWYRQQPGQSLTLIATANQGSEATYESGFVIDKFPISRPNLTFSTLTVSNMSPEDSSIYLCSVITANTEAFFGQGTRLTVV.

This clone was seen a few times. V is TRBV5-5 and J is TRBJ1-6; possible D gene TRBD1, 5 bases. The germline V gene encodes CDR1 SGHKS and CDR2 YYEKEE (reference sequence). CDR3 length: 17 amino acids. V lost 5 bases and J 6 bases, leaving 21 bases between the germline ends. CDR3 protein: CASSHPFGLDSNSPLHF. Here the CDR3 DNA reads TGTGCCAGCAGTCATCCATTCGGTCTTGACAGTAATTCACCCCTCCACTTT. Full variable domain (remainder filled in from reference TRBV5-5 and TRBJ1-6): DAGVTQSPTHLIKTRGQQVTLRCSPISGHKSVSWYQQVLGQGPQFIFQYYEKEERGRGNFPDRFSARQFPNYSSELNVNALLLGDSALYLCASSHPFGLDSNSPLHFGNGTRLTVT.

V and J are TRBV18 and TRBJ2-5, with 8 bases that match TRBD1. The CDR3 has 16 amino acids. From germline, CDR1 is KGHSH and CDR2 LQKENI. Trimming removed 1 base from V and 2 bases from J; junction bases left unmatched: 6. CDR3 coding DNA: TGTGCCAGCTCACCACTTCTCTACAGGGGGCAAGAGACCCAGTACTTC. Its protein is CASSPLLYRGQETQYF.

The chain has TRBV28 and TRBJ2-2; TRBD2 might be the D (6 bases). CDR1 is MDHEN and CDR2 is SYDVKM in the germline V gene. The germline V and J ends were trimmed by 4 bases and 5 bases, with 23 bases remaining between them. The CDR3 totals 18 residues. Here the CDR3 reads CASSSLPGTLKGTGELFF. The DNA for the CDR3 is TGTGCCAGCAGTTCCCTCCCAGGGACTCTAAAAGGTACCGGGGAGCTGTTTTTT.

The chain employs TRBV3-1 (or the pseudogene TRBV3-2) and TRBJ1-4, with a weak D call TRBD1 (6 bases). Trimming cost V 7 bases and J 6 bases, with 18 bases left between them. From germline, CDR1 is LGHDT and CDR2 YNNKEL (reference sequence). The CDR3 runs 15 residues. The CDR3 sequence: CASTLYPGVDEKLFF. The CDR3 nucleotides read TGTGCCAGCACCCTATACCCAGGGGTAGATGAAAAACTGTTTTTT.

The chain recombines TRBV2 with TRBJ2-3; 7 bases align to TRBD1. There are 15 residues in the CDR3. V trimming: 1 base; J trimming: 3 bases; junction bases outside the gene matches: 4. Germline V gene sequence: CDR1 SNHLY, CDR2 FYNNEI. CDR3 loop: CASSEDRGQTDTQYF. The CDR3, as DNA: TGTGCCAGCAGTGAAGATAGGGGGCAGACAGATACGCAGTATTTT.

This chain joins TRBV11-3 and TRBJ2-1; TRBD1 matches at 7 bases. The CDR3 is 14 amino acids. The germline CDR1 and CDR2 sequences are SGHNT and YENEEA. The ends lost 5 bases at V and 5 bases at J; junction bases unmatched: 6. The CDR3 DNA reads as TGTGCCAGCAGCGCCCCGGGGACAGACAATGAGCAGTTCTTC. Translating gives CASSAPGTDNEQFF.

The gene calls are TRBV5-6 and TRBJ1-1; possible D gene TRBD1, 6 bases. V was cut by 5 bases and J by 1 base, with 9 bases left in between. The CDR3 totals 13 residues. Germline CDR1 is SGHDT and CDR2 is YYEEEE. The CDR3 coding sequence is TGTGCCAGCAGGCTCAGGGGGAACACTGAAGCTTTCTTT. It codes for CASRLRGNTEAFF.

The V gene is TRBV7-8, the J gene TRBJ1-3; 10 nucleotides align to TRBD1. The germline CDR1 and CDR2 sequences are SGHVS and FQNEAQ. This CDR3 has 18 residues. The J segment lost 5 bases and the V segment lost 5 bases, leaving 15 bases of the junction unmatched. The CDR3 is CASSNLFGDRGTRNTIYF. The DNA for the CDR3 is TGTGCCAGCAGCAACCTGTTCGGGGACAGGGGAACTAGAAACACCATATATTTT.

The chain joins TRBV18 to TRBJ1-2; 10 bases match TRBD1. This CDR3 is built from 15 residues. Germline V gene data show CDR1 as KGHSH and CDR2 as LQKENI. Trimming removed 0 bases from V and 2 bases from J; junction bases left unmatched: 0. The CDR3 loop is CASSPPGQGNYGYTF. DNA for the CDR3: TGTGCCAGCTCACCACCGGGACAGGGGAACTATGGCTACACCTTC.

The rearrangement links TRBV5-6 to TRBJ1-5, with D perhaps matching TRBD1 (6 bases). The germline V gene has CDR1 SGHDT and CDR2 YYEEEE. The CDR3 is 12 residues long. V lost 4 bases, J lost 5 bases, and 7 bases lay in between. The CDR3 is CASSRTDQPQHF. CDR3 DNA: TGTGCCAGCAGCCGGACAGATCAGCCCCAGCATTTT.

This clone was seen just once. The chain links TRBV6-4 to TRBJ1-2, with TRBD1 matching 10 bases. CDR1 is MRHNA and CDR2 is SNTAGT in the germline V gene. The CDR3 extends over 14 amino acids. The J segment lost 5 bases and the V segment lost 8 bases, leaving 8 bases of the junction unmatched. DNA of the CDR3: TGTGCCAGCCAACTCGACAGGGGGCCTTATGGCTACACCTTC. Protein product: CASQLDRGPYGYTF.

The chain carries TRBV19 and TRBJ2-3; D gene uncertain. The V and J ends lost 7 bases and 2 bases respectively, with 10 bases between them. This CDR3 has 13 amino acids. Germline CDR1 reads LNHDA; CDR2 reads SQIVND (reference sequence). The chain's CDR3 is CASKEAITDTQYF. The CDR3 nucleotides read TGTGCCAGTAAAGAGGCAATCACAGATACGCAGTATTTT. Supplemented by reference TRBV19 and TRBJ2-3, the full variable domain reads DGGITQSPKYLFRKEGQNVTLSCEQNLNHDAMYWYRQDPGQGLRLIYYSQIVNDFQKGDIAEGYSVSREKKESFPLTVTSAQKNPTAFYLCASKEAITDTQYFGPGTRLTVL.

In its sample, this clone was seen once. V and J are TRBV10-3 and TRBJ2-3, with a weak D call TRBD1 (6 bases). CDR3 length: 17 amino acids. The germline CDR1 and CDR2 sequences are ENHRY and SYGVKD. V lost 3 bases to trimming and J lost 5 bases, with 21 bases between them. DNA of the CDR3: TGTGCCATCAGTGAATACTACCCCGGGACACGGGAAGATACGCAGTATTTT. Amino acids: CAISEYYPGTREDTQYF.

V and J are TRBV13 and TRBJ2-5, with 9 bases matching TRBD2. Germline V gene sequence: CDR1 PRHDT, CDR2 FYEKMQ (reference sequence). The CDR3 sequence is 14 residues long. The trim removed 5 bases at V and 5 bases at J, leaving 6 bases unmatched. CDR3 DNA: TGTGCCAGCAGCGCCGGGACTAGCTACGAGACCCAGTACTTC. It translates to CASSAGTSYETQYF.

This chain links TRBV6-6 with TRBJ1-4, with D unresolved. V dropped 6 bases and J dropped 5 bases, with 7 bases sitting between them. The germline gives CDR1 MNHNY, CDR2 SVGAGI (reference sequence). The CDR3 is 12 amino acids. The CDR3 is CASREGNEKLFF. In DNA, the CDR3 is TGTGCCAGCAGGGAGGGAAATGAAAAACTGTTTTTT.

The V and J genes are TRBV7-9 and TRBJ2-7; 8 nucleotides align to TRBD2. After removal of 7 bases from V and 1 base from J, the junction contained 6 bases not matched to a gene. Per the germline V gene, CDR1 is SEHNR and CDR2 is FQNEAQ (reference sequence). This CDR3 contains 14 residues. CDR3 in amino acids: CASKGSGSSYEQYF. Written as DNA, the CDR3 is TGTGCCAGCAAGGGCAGCGGGAGTTCCTACGAGCAGTACTTC.

CDR3 in DNA: TGCGCCAGCAGCCAAGGGGGACAGGGTAGCAATTCACCCCTCCACTTT. Amino acid sequence: CASSQGGQGSNSPLHF. The chain carries TRBV4-1 and TRBJ1-6, with 9 bases aligning to TRBD1. Trimming at V came to 1 base and at J to 7 bases, leaving 5 bases not matched to a gene. The CDR3 is 16 amino acids. Per germline, CDR1 MGHRA and CDR2 YSYEKL.

This clone has a handful of counts. The rearrangement joins TRBV2 to TRBJ1-5; 10 nucleotides align to TRBD1. Trimming took 6 bases from V and 6 from J; bases not matched to a gene: 2. The CDR3 extends over 13 amino acids. Germline V lookup: CDR1 SNHLY, CDR2 FYNNEI. The CDR3 here is CASRGQGPQPQHF. Here the CDR3 DNA reads TGTGCCAGCAGGGGACAGGGGCCTCAGCCCCAGCATTTT.

This rearrangement joins TRBV28 to TRBJ1-2; a possible D gene is TRBD1 (6 bases). V was cut by 2 bases and J by 2 bases, with 9 bases left in between. Germline values: CDR1 MDHEN, CDR2 SYDVKM. The CDR3 extends over 14 amino acids. The CDR3 loop reads CASSLLQGNYGYTF. Here the CDR3 DNA reads TGTGCCAGCAGTTTACTTCAGGGGAACTATGGCTACACCTTC.